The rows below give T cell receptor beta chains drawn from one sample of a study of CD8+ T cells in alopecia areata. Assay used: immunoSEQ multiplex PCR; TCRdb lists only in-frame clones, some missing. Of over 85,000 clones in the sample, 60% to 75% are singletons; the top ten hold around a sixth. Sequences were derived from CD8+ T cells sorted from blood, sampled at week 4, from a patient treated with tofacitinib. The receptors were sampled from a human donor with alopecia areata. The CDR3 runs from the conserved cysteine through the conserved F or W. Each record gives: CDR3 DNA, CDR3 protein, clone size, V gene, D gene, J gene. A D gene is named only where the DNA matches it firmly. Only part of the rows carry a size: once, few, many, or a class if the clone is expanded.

CDR3 DNA: TGTGCCAGCAGCTTTGGAGTCGAGACAGGGTCATTTAATGAGCAGTTCTTC
CDR3 protein: CASSFGVETGSFNEQFF
clone size: .
V gene: TRBV11-2
D gene: TRBD1
J gene: TRBJ2-1

CDR3 DNA: TGCGCCAGCAGCCAAGGACAGGGGGCTGTCGCAGATACGCAGTATTTT
CDR3 protein: CASSQGQGAVADTQYF
clone size: few
V gene: TRBV4-1
D gene: TRBD1
J gene: TRBJ2-3

CDR3 DNA: TGTGCCAGCAGCTATGGACAGGTCTATGGCTACACCTTC
CDR3 protein: CASSYGQVYGYTF
clone size: .
V gene: TRBV6-5
D gene: TRBD1
J gene: TRBJ1-2

CDR3 DNA: TGTGCCAGCAGTTACGCCTCTAGCGGGGACCTTGGCGAGCAGTACTTC
CDR3 protein: CASSYASSGDLGEQYF
clone size: few
V gene: TRBV6-5
D gene: TRBD2
J gene: TRBJ2-7

CDR3 DNA: TGTGCCAGCGGATTTACCTTACAGGGAGGCGAGCAGTACTTC
CDR3 protein: CASGFTLQGGEQYF
clone size: .
V gene: TRBV6-5
D gene: .
J gene: TRBJ2-7

CDR3 DNA: TGCGCCAGCAGAGTCAACAGGATTTACAATGAGCAGTTCTTC
CDR3 protein: CASRVNRIYNEQFF
clone size: .
V gene: TRBV4-1
D gene: .
J gene: TRBJ2-1

CDR3 DNA: TGTGCCACCCGCCTCCAGGGGAACACTGAAGCTTTCTTT
CDR3 protein: CATRLQGNTEAFF
clone size: once
V gene: TRBV15
D gene: .
J gene: TRBJ1-1

CDR3 DNA: TGTGCCAGCAGAAAGGACAGGGAGGATGCCTACGAGCAGTACTTC
CDR3 protein: CASRKDREDAYEQYF
clone size: .
V gene: TRBV6-5
D gene: TRBD1
J gene: TRBJ2-7

CDR3 DNA: TGTGCCTGGAGTGTGCACAGCTCCTACGAGCAGTACTTC
CDR3 protein: CAWSVHSSYEQYF
clone size: once
V gene: TRBV30
D gene: .
J gene: TRBJ2-7

CDR3 DNA: TGTGCCAGCAGCGGGACGGGGGAAAAACTGTTTTTT
CDR3 protein: CASSGTGEKLFF
clone size: .
V gene: TRBV9
D gene: .
J gene: TRBJ1-4